Each of the 10 T cell receptor beta chains below was sequenced from the same sample in a study of blood T cell repertoires in COVID-19. Data came from immunoSEQ multiplex PCR; TCRdb stores just in-frame clones and leaves some out. The sample yields roughly 700,000 clones, approximately 90% seen once. The source material was peripheral blood. These receptors were collected from a woman aged 18 to 35 with acute or convalescent COVID-19.

The rearrangement links TRBV2 to TRBJ1-5, with D uncertain. The CDR3 contains 13 residues. V shed 6 bases and J shed 1 base, with 7 bases lying between them. Germline-derived CDR1 and CDR2 are SNHLY and FYNNEI. CDR3 sequence reads: CASRYESNQPQHF. The DNA of the CDR3 is TGTGCCAGCAGGTACGAGAGCAATCAGCCCCAGCATTTT. Drawing the rest from reference TRBV2 and TRBJ1-5, the complete variable domain is EPEVTQTPSHQVTQMGQEVILRCVPISNHLYFYWYRQILGQKVEFLVSFYNNEISEKSEIFDDQFSVERPDGSNFTLKIRSTKLEDSAMYFCASRYESNQPQHFGDGTRLSIL.

This chain links TRBV6-1 with TRBJ1-1; 7 nucleotides agree with TRBD1. Germline CDR1 reads MNHNS; CDR2 reads SASEGT. CDR3 length: 15 residues. After removal of 0 bases from V and 7 bases from J, the junction contained 8 bases not matched to a gene. In nucleotides, the CDR3 is TGTGCCAGCAGTGAAGCAGAGACAGGGCCCAATGAAGCTTTCTTT. Protein: CASSEAETGPNEAFF.

This sequence joins TRBV5-1 and TRBJ2-2, with D possibly TRBD2 on 5 matching bases. CDR3 length equals 15 residues. Trimming pared 0 bases from V and 4 bases from J, leaving 10 bases between. From germline, CDR1 is SGHRS and CDR2 YFSETQ. The CDR3 DNA reads as TGCGCCAGCAGCTTGGTCCGGGGTGGCACCGGGGAGCTGTTTTTT. Encoded protein: CASSLVRGGTGELFF.

This clone was counted a single time. The chain carries TRBV2 and TRBJ2-3; a weak D match, TRBD1 (6 bases). Trimming removed 8 bases from V and 6 bases from J, with 12 bases in between. Germline V gives CDR1 SNHLY, CDR2 FYNNEI. The CDR3 contains 12 residues. CDR3: CASGYRADTQYF. CDR3 sequence (DNA): TGTGCCAGCGGGTACAGGGCTGATACGCAGTATTTT. Full variable domain (outside the CDR3, taken from reference TRBV2 and TRBJ2-3): EPEVTQTPSHQVTQMGQEVILRCVPISNHLYFYWYRQILGQKVEFLVSFYNNEISEKSEIFDDQFSVERPDGSNFTLKIRSTKLEDSAMYFCASGYRADTQYFGPGTRLTVL.

This sequence joins TRBV5-1 and TRBJ1-1; possibly TRBD1 for D (5 bases). In germline, CDR1 is SGHRS, CDR2 YFSETQ. This CDR3 comprises 14 residues. V lost 5 bases and J 4 bases, leaving 15 bases between the germline ends. CDR3 sequence reads: CASSPGGEGTEAFF. DNA for the CDR3: TGCGCCAGCAGTCCGGGAGGGGAGGGCACTGAAGCTTTCTTT.

This rearrangement joins TRBV6-6 to TRBJ1-5, with D uncertain. The CDR3 totals 12 residues. Trimming shortened V by 8 bases and J by 6 bases, and 11 bases separated the two germline ends. Germline loops: CDR1 MNHNY, CDR2 SVGAGI (reference sequence). The CDR3 region is CASASPGQPQHF. DNA for the CDR3: TGTGCCAGCGCCTCGCCCGGTCAGCCCCAGCATTTT.

The genes are TRBV6-6 and TRBJ2-2, with a tentative D call TRBD1 (6 bases). Germline assignment: CDR1 MNHNY and CDR2 SVGAGI (reference sequence). The germline V and J ends were trimmed by 5 bases and 3 bases, with 13 bases remaining between them. This CDR3 comprises 15 residues. For the CDR3, the DNA is TGTGCCAGCAGTGACGGGCCAGGGGACACCGGGGAGCTGTTTTTT. This codes for CASSDGPGDTGELFF.

The chain uses TRBV6-5 and TRBJ2-5; the D is unclear. The CDR3 length is 11 residues. Germline values: CDR1 MNHEY, CDR2 SVGAGI. Trimming cost V 10 bases and J 5 bases, with 11 bases left between them. CDR3 bases: TGTGCCACCAACTCCGGGGAGACCCAGTACTTC. Its translation is CATNSGETQYF.

This chain joins TRBV9 and TRBJ2-3; the D gene is possibly TRBD2 (5 bases). Germline CDR1 and CDR2: SGDLS and YYNGEE. The germline V and J ends were trimmed by 0 bases and 3 bases, with 8 bases remaining between them. The CDR3 is 14 amino acids. CDR3 sequence: CASSVDLATDTQYF. Here the CDR3 DNA reads TGTGCCAGCAGCGTAGACCTAGCTACAGATACGCAGTATTTT.

The chain links TRBV11-2 to TRBJ2-7, with D unresolved. Germline values: CDR1 SGHAT, CDR2 FQNNGV. This CDR3 is built from 11 residues. Trimming stripped 0 bases from V and 8 bases from J, with 5 bases between. CDR3 in DNA: TGTGCCAGCAGCTTAGACCTCCAGCAGTACTTC. Translated, it gives CASSLDLQQYF.